Below, one TCR beta chain is given with its context. The ends lost 7 bases at V and 9 bases at J; junction bases unmatched: 9. The germline V gene has CDR1 LNHDA and CDR2 SQIVND (reference sequence). This CDR3 has 13 amino acids. The sample originates from a study of technical replicates of blood from several donors. Measured with immunoSEQ multiplex PCR; TCRdb has only the in-frame clones, and not every one. The data show some 14,000 clones, 70% to 80% seen once. Specimen: PBMCs. The chain couples TRBV19 to TRBJ2-1; 7 bases align to TRBD2. The receptor comes from a human donor in good health. CDR3 protein: CASTTSGIGEQFF. The CDR3 bases are TGTGCCAGTACCACCAGCGGGATAGGTGAGCAGTTCTTC.